Listed below are T cell receptor beta chains from one sample, sequenced in a study of T cell responses to AZD1222 COVID-19 vaccine. Here immunoSEQ multiplex PCR was the method, and the copy in TCRdb shows in-frame clones only, minus some. The sample records over 100,000 clones, 87% being singletons. This specimen consisted of peripheral blood, obtained on day 0 of AZD1222 vaccination. Every receptor here comes from an adult in good health. Both conserved end residues are part of each CDR3. D genes are given only for firm matches. Rows give clone size only sometimes, using once, few, many, or a class for an expanded clone.

V gene	D gene	J gene	clone size	CDR3 DNA	CDR3 protein
TRBV27	NA	TRBJ1-6	NA	TGTGCCAGCAGTACCACCGTGCGTATTAATTCACCCCTCCACTTT	CASSTTVRINSPLHF
TRBV4-3	NA	TRBJ2-2	NA	TGCGCCAGCAGCCAAGAGAGGACGAACACCGGGGAGCTGTTTTTT	CASSQERTNTGELFF
TRBV18	NA	TRBJ2-3	NA	TGTGCCAGCTCACCTACCATTGCGGCTAGCACAGATACGCAGTATTTT	CASSPTIAASTDTQYF
TRBV5-5	TRBD2	TRBJ2-7	few	TGTGCCAGCAGCTTGTCCCCAACTAGCGGGAGCTCCTACGAGCAGTACTTC	CASSLSPTSGSSYEQYF
TRBV14	NA	TRBJ1-1	NA	TGTGCCAGCAGCCAAGAGCGTCAGCCTGGGAAGGCTTTCTTT	CASSQERQPGKAFF
TRBV4-1	TRBD1	TRBJ1-1	NA	TGCGCCAGCAGCCCGGGACAGGGGATTTCTGAAGCTTTCTTT	CASSPGQGISEAFF
TRBV5-4	NA	TRBJ1-2	NA	TGTGCCAGCAGCCTTGGACTGCTAGCTAACTATGGCTACACCTTC	CASSLGLLANYGYTF
TRBV3-1/TRBV3-2	NA	TRBJ1-2	NA	TGTGCCAGCAGACCGGGGTCCCCCCGGGGTGGTGGCTACACCTTC	CASRPGSPRGGGYTF
TRBV2	NA	TRBJ2-7	few	TGTGCCAGCATAAGTGTCGGAAGCGGATTGTACGAGCAGTACTTC	CASISVGSGLYEQYF
TRBV5-4	NA	TRBJ2-2	NA	TGTGCCAGCAGACCCGACAGATACACCGGGGAGCTGTTTTTT	CASRPDRYTGELFF
TRBV7-3	NA	TRBJ2-2	NA	TGTGCCAGCAGCTTAGGGGGGCCAGCACGTGCCGGGGAGCTGTTTTTT	CASSLGGPARAGELFF
TRBV4-1	NA	TRBJ2-3	NA	TGCGCCAGCAGTCAAGGGAAGTACAGGGAGGAGACAGATACGCAGTATTTT	CASSQGKYREETDTQYF
TRBV13	NA	TRBJ2-7	NA	TGTGCCAGCAGCTTAGATAACAGGGAATACGAGCAGTACTTC	CASSLDNREYEQYF
TRBV19	TRBD2	TRBJ2-7	NA	TGTGCCAGTAGGACCATAGCGGGAGGGCCTCTGAACGAGCAGTACTTC	CASRTIAGGPLNEQYF
TRBV10-2	TRBD1	TRBJ1-1	once	TGCGCCAGCAGTCGCTCCGGACAGGGCACTGAAGCTTTCTTT	CASSRSGQGTEAFF
TRBV11-2	NA	TRBJ1-4	NA	TGTGCCAGCAGCTCAGCCGGACACCTTAATGAAAAACTGTTTTTT	CASSSAGHLNEKLFF
TRBV30	NA	TRBJ1-3	NA	TGTGCCTGGAGTACCAGGGTTTCTGGAAACACCATATATTTT	CAWSTRVSGNTIYF
TRBV7-8	TRBD1	TRBJ1-6	few	TGTGCCAGCAGCCTCCAGGGGGATAATTCACCCCTCCACTTT	CASSLQGDNSPLHF
TRBV11-1	NA	TRBJ2-1	once	TGTGCCAGCAGCTTAGCACAATTCTACAATGAGCAGTTCTTC	CASSLAQFYNEQFF
TRBV6-5	NA	TRBJ2-7	NA	TGTGCCAGTTTGTTGGGGAAGCAGTACTTC	CASLLGKQYF
TRBV19	TRBD2	TRBJ2-1	NA	TGTGCCAGTAGTATACTGGGACTAGCGGGGAATGAGCAGTTCTTC	CASSILGLAGNEQFF
TRBV7-9	NA	TRBJ1-2	few	TGTGCCAGCAGCGGGGATTTGTATGGCTACACCTTC	CASSGDLYGYTF
TRBV5-5	NA	TRBJ1-4	NA	TGTGCCAGCAGCTTTGTGGGGGCAGATGAAAAACTGTTTTTT	CASSFVGADEKLFF
TRBV19	TRBD1	TRBJ2-6	few	TGTGCCAGTAGTACGACAGGGGGGGCCTCTGGGGCCAACGTCCTGACTTTC	CASSTTGGASGANVLTF
TRBV27	NA	TRBJ1-2	NA	TGTGCCAGCAGTTTAACAGCAACCTATGGCTACACCTTC	CASSLTATYGYTF
TRBV10-2	TRBD2	TRBJ2-7	NA	TGCGCCAGCAGGAAGCGGGGGGGCGGAGGAGAGCAGTACTTC	CASRKRGGGGEQYF
TRBV11-3	TRBD2	TRBJ2-3	NA	TGTGCCAGCAGAGCGGGGAACACAGATACGCAGTATTTT	CASRAGNTDTQYF
TRBV2	NA	TRBJ1-1	once	TGTGCCAGCAGGGGGACGGAGAACACTGAAGCTTTCTTT	CASRGTENTEAFF
TRBV19	TRBD1	TRBJ1-1	NA	TGTGCCACCCACAACGGACAGGGGTCGACGAACACTGAAGCTTTCTTT	CATHNGQGSTNTEAFF
TRBV19	NA	TRBJ2-7	once	TGTGCCAGTAGGGAAGGCGGGATGAGCTACGAGCAGTACTTC	CASREGGMSYEQYF
TRBV11-2	NA	TRBJ1-6	NA	TGTGCCAGCAGCTTAAACGAGGGACAACCCCTCCACTTT	CASSLNEGQPLHF
TRBV19	NA	TRBJ1-5	NA	TGTGCCAGTGGGTTGGGACACCACAATCAGCCCCAGCATTTT	CASGLGHHNQPQHF
TRBV4-1	NA	TRBJ2-1	NA	TGCGCCAGCAGCCAAGAATTGAACTCCCTAGGAGGTGAGCAGTTCTTC	CASSQELNSLGGEQFF
TRBV4-1	TRBD2	TRBJ2-1	NA	TGCGCCAGCAGCCTTCCGGGACTAGCGGATAACAATGAGCAGTTCTTC	CASSLPGLADNNEQFF
TRBV3-1/TRBV3-2	NA	TRBJ2-3	NA	TGTGCCAGCAGCCGGATTCCAGATACGCAGTATTTT	CASSRIPDTQYF
TRBV28	NA	TRBJ1-5	NA	TGTGCCAGCAGTTTATATCGGAATAGCAATCAGCCCCAGCATTTT	CASSLYRNSNQPQHF
TRBV7-9	TRBD1	TRBJ1-1	NA	TGTGCCAGCAGCTCACCGACAGGGGGCGACACTGAAGCTTTCTTT	CASSSPTGGDTEAFF
TRBV3-1/TRBV3-2	NA	TRBJ2-7	NA	TGTGCCAGCACCAAATCAGGGGTCGAGCAGTACTTC	CASTKSGVEQYF
TRBV28	NA	TRBJ1-5	few	TGTGCCAGCAGTTTCGGAGGGCGCGATCAGCCCCAGCATTTT	CASSFGGRDQPQHF
TRBV20-1	NA	TRBJ2-2	NA	TGCAGTGCTAGTGCAGGAAGTACCGGGGAGCTGTTTTTT	CSASAGSTGELFF
TRBV23-1	NA	TRBJ2-3	NA	TGCGCCAGCAGTTTTGTCCCGCCTCGGGCAGATACGCAGTATTTT	CASSFVPPRADTQYF
TRBV6-2/TRBV6-3	NA	TRBJ2-1	few	TGTGCCAGCAGTTACTGGAGCAATGAGCAGTTCTTC	CASSYWSNEQFF
TRBV9	TRBD2	TRBJ2-1	NA	TGTGCCAGCAGCGTAGGTGAAGGCGGGGGGGCCCATGAGCAGTTCTTC	CASSVGEGGGAHEQFF
TRBV15	TRBD1	TRBJ1-1	NA	TGTGCCACCAGCAGGGACAGGGCTCGGGGCACTGAAGCTTTCTTT	CATSRDRARGTEAFF